This is a list of T cell receptor beta chains from one sample in a study of shared clonotypes between healthy human individuals. Clones were read by immunoSEQ multiplex PCR, and TCRdb kept only the in-frame ones, dropping some. The sample carries over 850,000 clones, roughly 74% recorded once. Sequenced material: memory CD4+ T cells from PBMCs. The receptors originated from a man between 18 and 35 years old in good health. Some clones in this sample may be carry-over from other donors' samples. The CDR3 runs from the conserved cysteine through the conserved F or W. D genes are given only for firm matches. Some rows mark clone size as missing; the rest say once, few, many or name a class of expanded clone.

cdr3_aa cdr3_nt j_call cdr3_length d_call clone_size v_call
CASSNLQGYNEQFF TGTGCCAGCAGCAACCTGCAGGGGTACAATGAGCAGTTCTTC TRBJ2-1 14 NA once TRBV6-1
CASSQDRQNEQFF TGTGCCAGCAGCCAAGATCGGCAGAATGAGCAGTTCTTC TRBJ2-1 13 NA NA TRBV4-2
CASSEGTGYSNQPQHF TGTGCCAGCAGCGAGGGGACAGGTTATAGCAATCAGCCCCAGCATTTT TRBJ1-5 16 TRBD1 NA TRBV9
CASRRGNTGELFF TGTGCCAGCAGGAGGGGGAACACCGGGGAGCTGTTTTTT TRBJ2-2 13 NA NA TRBV27
CASSSPLDPGVRDAYEQYF TGTGCCAGCAGTTCGCCCTTAGACCCGGGAGTCCGGGATGCTTACGAGCAGTACTTC TRBJ2-7 19 NA NA TRBV28
CASSQDQGRETQYF TGTGCCAGCAGCCAAGATCAGGGGAGGGAGACCCAGTACTTC TRBJ2-5 14 NA NA TRBV7-9
CASSDELAGGFDEQFF TGTGCCAGCAGCGACGAACTAGCGGGAGGTTTCGATGAGCAGTTCTTC TRBJ2-1 16 TRBD2 few TRBV9
CASSWGTGSSTDTQYF TGTGCCAGCAGCTGGGGGACAGGGTCAAGCACAGATACGCAGTATTTT TRBJ2-3 16 TRBD1 once TRBV7-9
CSARNVNGGEQFF TGCAGCGCTAGAAACGTGAACGGGGGTGAGCAGTTCTTC TRBJ2-1 13 NA NA TRBV29-1
CASTQSQYEQYF TGTGCCAGCACCCAAAGTCAATACGAGCAGTACTTC TRBJ2-7 12 NA NA TRBV28
CASSLQFAGMGRGYTF TGTGCCAGCAGTTTACAGTTCGCAGGGATGGGTAGGGGCTACACCTTC TRBJ1-2 16 NA NA TRBV28
CASIEKGHIQETQYF TGTGCCAGCATCGAAAAGGGACATATTCAAGAGACCCAGTACTTC TRBJ2-5 15 NA NA TRBV7-2
CASSTGVRGKYGYTF TGTGCCAGCTCTACCGGAGTAAGGGGAAAGTATGGCTACACCTTC TRBJ1-2 15 NA once TRBV18
CASSQIQGRGYTF TGTGCCAGCAGCCAGATACAGGGCCGCGGCTACACCTTC TRBJ1-2 13 NA NA TRBV14
CASSLMGAGNTIYF TGTGCCAGCAGCTTAATGGGGGCTGGAAACACCATATATTTT TRBJ1-3 14 NA NA TRBV7-9
CASSLGDRAKYEQYF TGTGCCAGCAGCTTAGGGGACAGGGCTAAATACGAGCAGTACTTC TRBJ2-7 15 TRBD1 NA TRBV7-9
CASSRLAGGTPSYNEQFF TGTGCCAGCAGTCGACTAGCGGGAGGGACTCCGTCCTACAATGAGCAGTTCTTC TRBJ2-1 18 TRBD2 few TRBV28
CASSLGTGRTGELFF TGTGCCAGCAGCTTAGGGACAGGGCGGACCGGGGAGCTGTTTTTT TRBJ2-2 15 TRBD1 few TRBV7-7
CASSVELAYNEQFF TGTGCCAGCAGCGTAGAGTTAGCTTACAATGAGCAGTTCTTC TRBJ2-1 14 NA NA TRBV9
CASGHSTDTQYF TGTGCCAGCGGGCACAGCACAGATACGCAGTATTTT TRBJ2-3 12 NA NA TRBV7-8
CASSPDRVGAQHF TGTGCCAGCAGTCCGGACAGGGTCGGGGCCCAGCATTTT TRBJ1-5 13 TRBD1 NA TRBV27
CASSLVTGSVTEAFF TGCGCCAGCAGCTTGGTGACAGGTTCGGTCACTGAAGCTTTCTTT TRBJ1-1 15 NA NA TRBV5-1
CASSLGGTTYEQYF TGTGCCAGCAGCCTAGGCGGGACTACCTACGAGCAGTACTTC TRBJ2-7 14 TRBD2 NA TRBV27
CSVERGTGADEQYF TGCAGCGTTGAAAGGGGGACAGGGGCGGACGAGCAGTACTTC TRBJ2-7 14 TRBD1 NA TRBV29-1
CASSSELAGGPYF TGTGCCAGCAGTTCCGAACTAGCGGGCGGGCCCTACTTC TRBJ2-5 13 TRBD2 few TRBV6-6
CAWSVRLWNPIF TGTGCCTGGAGTGTACGTTTGTGGAACCCGATTTTT TRBJ1-4 12 NA NA TRBV30
CASSNTVSVTVQAHYGYTF TGTGCCAGTAGTAATACTGTAAGTGTGACAGTCCAGGCTCACTATGGCTACACCTTC TRBJ1-2 19 NA NA TRBV19
CASSQGDRDTDTQYF TGCGCCAGCAGCCAAGGGGACAGGGACACAGATACGCAGTATTTT TRBJ2-3 15 TRBD1 NA TRBV4-1
CASSPPGQYEQYF TGTGCCAGCTCACCACCGGGGCAGTACGAGCAGTACTTC TRBJ2-7 13 NA NA TRBV18
CASSSLAASRETQYF TGCGCCAGCAGCTCCCTAGCAGCGAGCCGTGAGACCCAGTACTTC TRBJ2-5 15 NA NA TRBV5-1